This T cell receptor beta chain was profiled in a study of beta chain features in type 1 diabetes. Study-wide results and limits: For cells with high TCR expression, cDNA sequencing could yield over-representation.

What was sequenced were expressed TCRB transcripts, since all of the isolated RNA had been reverse transcribed. Here immunoSEQ multiplex PCR was the method, and the copy in TCRdb shows in-frame clones only, minus some. The sample lists 120,000 to 150,000 clones, around 51% seen once, with under 0.5% in the top ten. This clone was seen a handful of times. Its antigen is undetermined. CDR1 SQVTM and CDR2 ANQGSEA come from the germline V gene. With V trimmed by 5 bases and J by 4 bases, 8 bases remained unmatched. This CDR3 is 14 amino acids long. The sequence was obtained from a man aged 18 to 29 in good health. Sequenced: Tregs from blood. This sequence joins TRBV29-1 and TRBJ1-5, with 7 nucleotides matching TRBD1. In DNA, the CDR3 is TGCAGCGTTAGTGCGGGACAGTTTAATCAGCCCCAGCATTTT. It specifies CSVSAGQFNQPQHF.